This TCR beta chain was sequenced during a study of T cells in localized non-small cell lung cancer (dated by TCRdb to the early 2020s). General notes on the study: The study examined T cell repertoires in a few hundred patients with early-stage NSCLC and compared tumors with uninvolved tumor-adjacent lungs. All 250 or so NSCLC patients in the cohort were treatment-naive and had localized lung tumors that were resected. Of the NSCLC patients, 129 were male and about 97 were female, and the mean age was roughly 61 years.

CDR1 and CDR2 were assigned from the germline V gene as SGHDN and FVKESK. V and J are truncated by 3 bases and 3 bases respectively, leaving an intervening sequence of 6 bases. The CDR3 contains 14 residues, cysteine and phenylalanine counted. Left in the record is the CDR3 DNA by itself, 42 bases read in frame from the first base. On the study overall, not on this receptor specifically: Longer overall survival was associated with higher T cell density in blood, whereas shorter survival was associated with higher clonality in adjacent lung. Because multi-region sequencing of the tumors was not done, intratumor heterogeneity could not be ruled out. Uninvolved tumor-adjacent lung showed the highest T cell clonality, higher than tumor, which suggests more focused antigenic responses in the uninvolved tumor-adjacent lung. Because the study design was exploratory, TCR variables were selected using unadjusted p-values without false-discovery rate correction. A median of around 50 of the top 100 tumor clones were detected in paired uninvolved adjacent lung, and some 29 of these tumor clones were also found among the top 100 clones of the paired uninvolved adjacent lung.

This clone was seen only a few times. Its antigen has not been determined. There are no base qualities to consult, and no much larger clone falls within one base. TCR beta CDR3 regions were sequenced from DNA using the immunoSEQ Assay. On the study's bioinformatics: To compute T cell density, TCR beta template counts were normalized to usable DNA, which was estimated by amplifying housekeeping genes. Richness was estimated using the preseqR package, with extrapolation to 400,000 templates for PBMC samples and to 120,000 templates for tissue samples. Clonality was defined as one minus Pielou's evenness. Tissue-enriched TCRs were identified by differential abundance testing using productive amino-acid clonotypes, minimum total count 5 and alpha 0.1. The Jaccard Index and the Morisita Overlap Index were used to quantify repertoire overlap between compartments. GLIPH grouped TCR beta CDR3s together with public tetramer-defined viral CDR3s, and a viral motif had to include at least three viral sequences and also show V-gene enrichment. Imported from immuneACCESS, the table was reduced by TCRdb to in-frame sequences with V and J called. These copies leave out some clones; in studies compared against another copy, an unresolved V gene accounts for under half, and the cause of the remainder is not known. The D gene and trimming were derived from the DNA, and the V and J assignments and clone size from that table. Across this sample there are about 1,800 clones, with around 23% seen only once. About 14% of the sample is in the top ten clones.

Uninvolved adjacent lung was taken at least 2 cm from the tumor margin and confirmed free of atypia by two independent pathologists. At diagnosis, tumor, uninvolved tumor-adjacent lung and peripheral blood were collected and then preserved as a mix of FFPE and fresh-frozen material. The chain links TRBV14 with TRBJ2-6; no D gene is confidently identified. The sequences come from normal lung tissue next to the tumor, collected before any cancer treatment. This receptor was obtained from a female donor over 55 with stage II lung adenocarcinoma. Read as DNA, the sequence is TGTGCCAGCAGCCATAAAAGTGGGGCCAACGTCCTGACTTTC. Its protein reads: CASSHKSGANVLTF.